This record looks at one T cell receptor (beta chain) sequence and its context. Antigen specificity is unknown. Time point specified: cycle 4 day 1 (C4D1), after 5 to 7 weeks of nivolumab. After autologous stem cell transplantation all patients relapsed, and prior brentuximab vedotin exposure differed between cohorts. This entry comes from a study of PD-1 blockade in classical Hodgkin lymphoma. Study-wide points: Diversity in CD4+ TCRs, unlike that measured in CD8+ TCRs, had risen significantly by C4D1.

V was trimmed by 6 bases and J by 6 bases, leaving 21 bases between them. The germline V gene has CDR1 SQVTM and CDR2 ANQGSEA. This CDR3 is built from 15 residues. Assay used: immunoSEQ multiplex PCR; TCRdb lists only in-frame clones, some missing. This sample has about 64,000 clones; approximately 94% occur once, and the top ten carry approximately 8%. The specimen was peripheral blood mononuclear cells (PBMCs), collected before the fourth cycle of nivolumab. The sequence derives from a human donor with classical Hodgkin lymphoma. The chain carries TRBV29-1 and TRBJ1-3; the D is unclear. CDR3 region: CSVVTWTDLENTIYF. As DNA, the CDR3 is TGCAGCGTCGTCACTTGGACCGACCTGGAAAACACCATATATTTT.